These 2 T cell receptor beta chains came from one sample sequenced in a study of cytomegalovirus exposure and HLA in healthy donors. The primer mix had 60 Vbeta and 13 Jbeta primers. The method was immunoSEQ multiplex PCR; TCRdb's version includes in-frame clones alone and lacks a portion of them. The sample has 100,000 to 150,000 clones; more than 70% are singletons. Material for sequencing was PBMCs. These receptor sequences come from a woman in her 50s in good health and CMV-seropositive.

The table lists this clone with many counts. This chain links TRBV5-1 with TRBJ2-7; tentatively, D is TRBD1 (5 bases). CDR3 length equals 14 residues. The germline V gene encodes CDR1 SGHRS and CDR2 YFSETQ. The V end was cut by 1 base, the J end by 2 bases, with 10 bases between. The CDR3 sequence: CASSLLTDAYEQYF. CDR3 DNA sequence: TGCGCCAGCAGCTTGTTGACAGACGCCTACGAGCAGTACTTC. The entire variable domain, with the rest obtained from reference TRBV5-1 and TRBJ2-7, is as follows: KAGVTQTPRYLIKTRGQQVTLSCSPISGHRSVSWYQQTPGQGLQFLFEYFSETQRNKGNFPGRFSGRQFSNSRSEMNVSTLELGDSALYLCASSLLTDAYEQYFGPGTRLTVT.

The CDR3 loop reads CASSSPPGAPGRAKNIQYF. CDR3 DNA sequence: TGTGCCAGCAGCTCTCCCCCTGGGGCACCCGGTCGGGCCAAAAACATTCAGTACTTC. The rearrangement joins TRBV7-2 to TRBJ2-4, with D tentatively TRBD1 (5 bases). There are 19 residues in the CDR3. Germline CDR1 SGHTA, CDR2 FQGNSA. Trimming left V 4 bases short and J 1 base short, with 23 bases between.